The text below deals with one T cell receptor (beta chain). This clone was recorded only once. The clone's antigen remains unknown. No per-base quality is available; no much larger clone lies one base away. Healthy HIV-negative adults with no recently reported acute infections or vaccinations were included as donors. Only Caucasian adults living in Nashville, Tennessee, USA were represented among the donors. In the unsorted samples, 85 million to 100 million PBMCs were counted, and genomic DNA was extracted using the QIAamp DNA Blood Mini kit. After blood collection by leukapheresis, PBMCs were isolated using Ficoll-Histopaque density gradient centrifugation and then cryopreserved in the vapor phase of liquid nitrogen. This record belongs to a study of shared clonotypes between healthy human individuals (dated by TCRdb to about 2020). In terms of the full investigation: Two women and three men aged 18 to 49 years were included in the cohort. To increase sequencing depth and limit assay-specific biases, TCR repertoire library preparation and sequencing were carried out by different laboratories using diverse techniques. Leukapheresis yielded between about 0.9 and 8.9 billion PBMCs per donor. The study deeply sequenced blood TCR repertoires of about five healthy adults to estimate repertoire size and the extent of clonotype sharing between individuals.

Here V drops 5 bases and J drops 9 bases, and the junction holds 6 bases not matched to any gene. Including the terminal cysteine and phenylalanine, the CDR3 comprises 13 residues. The only DNA kept is the CDR3, 39 bases in frame from the first base. From the germline V gene (reference sequence), CDR1 is GTSNPN and CDR2 is SVGIG. Beyond this particular receptor, the publication reports: Based on pairwise subsampling, the degree of clonotype sharing among donors was expected to be affected by sequencing depth. Sampling was limited to blood, and TCR repertoires in tissue likely differ from TCR repertoires in blood. The genetic and exposure-history diversity represented was limited by the small number of donors.

Using the deep immunoSEQ assay, TCR CDR3 regions were amplified from genomic DNA by multiplex PCR. Extracted genomic DNA from each cell subset was distributed evenly across all wells of several immunoSEQ 96-well plates, and each plate was treated as a replicate. For unsorted PBMC, each replicate PCR was loaded with 250 to 300 ng genomic DNA, equivalent to around 30,000 T cell genomes. Genomic DNA from unsorted PBMC was sequenced over ten immunoSEQ deep assay plates. Purified libraries were measured with a Qubit 3.0 fluorometer, size-checked on a Bioanalyzer 2100, and measured again with the KAPA Library Quantification kit. Every immunoSEQ 96-well plate was sequenced on a dedicated single-read 150-cycle Illumina NextSeq 550 flow cell. Concerning the study's data processing: Because only junctional sequences without quality scores were contained in the immunoSEQ output, filtering matching that applied to full-length reads could not be performed. To assign V/J genes and CDR3, sequences were annotated against IMGT germline references using PyIR, a Python wrapper for IgBLAST v1.9. Reads with weak V/J assignments (E-value above 1e-6), missing CDR3, stop codons, out-of-frame junctions, or ambiguous translated residues were removed. V3J clonotypes were defined by identical inferred V gene, J gene, and CDR3 amino acid sequence. Percentage overlap between repertoires was calculated by dividing the number of shared unique clonotypes by the size of the smaller repertoire. Repertoire richness was assessed with RTK rarefaction, the Chao1 estimator, and Recon v2.1 estimates of unobserved clonotypes. What TCRdb holds here is the immuneACCESS table cut down to in-frame rearrangements. Part of the clones is not present; checked against another copy, under half of the missing clones reflect an unresolved V gene, and the others are unexplained. The V and J calls and clone size come from that table; D and trimming were worked out from the DNA. Here the sample has hundreds of thousands of clones; roughly four fifths occur a single time. Approximately 12% of the sample is held by the ten biggest clonotypes.

Recombination connected TRBV30 to TRBJ1-6; TRBD1 fits 8 bases in the junction. This sequence originates from a woman aged 40-49 years in good health. Some clones in this sample may be carry-over from other donors' samples. Source material: PBMCs. This receptor has the CDR3 CAWQTGGRSPLHF. In nucleotide form, the sequence is TGTGCCTGGCAAACAGGGGGACGTTCACCCCTCCACTTT. When the CDR3 is completed using the reference TRBV30 and TRBJ1-6 genes on either side, the full variable domain is SQTIHQWPATLVQPVGSPLSLECTVEGTSNPNLYWYRQAAGRGLQLLFYSVGIGQISSEVPQNLSASRPQDRQFILSSKKLLLSDSGFYLCAWQTGGRSPLHFGNGTRLTVT.